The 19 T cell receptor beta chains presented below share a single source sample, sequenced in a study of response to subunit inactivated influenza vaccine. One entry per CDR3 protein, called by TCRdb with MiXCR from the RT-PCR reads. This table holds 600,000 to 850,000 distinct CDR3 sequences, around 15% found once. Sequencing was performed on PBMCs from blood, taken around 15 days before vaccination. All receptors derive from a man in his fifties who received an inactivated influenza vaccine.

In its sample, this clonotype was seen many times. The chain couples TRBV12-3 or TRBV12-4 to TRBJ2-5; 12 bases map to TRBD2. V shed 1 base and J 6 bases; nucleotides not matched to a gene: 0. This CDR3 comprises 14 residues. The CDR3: CASSLGTSGKTQYF. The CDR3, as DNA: TGTGCCAGCAGTTTAGGGACTAGCGGGAAGACCCAGTACTTC.

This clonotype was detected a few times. CDR3 nucleotide sequence: TGTGCCAGCCGGGACAGGGCCACAGATACGCAGTATTTT. Residues: CASRDRATDTQYF. This rearrangement joins TRBV25-1 to TRBJ2-3; 9 nucleotides align to TRBD1. The junction had 2 bases not matched to a gene; V was cut back by 8 bases and J by 2 bases. The CDR3 totals 13 residues. In germline, CDR1 is MGHDK, CDR2 SYGVNS.

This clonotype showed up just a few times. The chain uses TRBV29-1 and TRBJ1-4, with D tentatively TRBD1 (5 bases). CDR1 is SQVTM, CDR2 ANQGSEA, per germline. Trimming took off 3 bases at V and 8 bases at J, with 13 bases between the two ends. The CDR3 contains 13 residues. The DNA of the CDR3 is TGCAGCGTTGATACAGGCCCGGGGGAAAAACTGTTTTTT. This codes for CSVDTGPGEKLFF.

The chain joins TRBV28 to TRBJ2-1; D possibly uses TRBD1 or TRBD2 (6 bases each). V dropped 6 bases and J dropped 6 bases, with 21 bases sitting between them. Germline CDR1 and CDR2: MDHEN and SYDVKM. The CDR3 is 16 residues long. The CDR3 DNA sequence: TGTGCCAGCAGGCCGGTTTGGGACGGAGGGGGCAATGAGCAGTTCTTC. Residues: CASRPVWDGGGNEQFF. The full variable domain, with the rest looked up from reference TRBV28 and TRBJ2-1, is DVKVTQSSRYLVKRTGEKVFLECVQDMDHENMFWYRQDPGLGLRLIYFSYDVKMKEKGDIPEGYSVSREKKERFSLILESASTNQTSMYLCASRPVWDGGGNEQFFGPGTRLTVL.

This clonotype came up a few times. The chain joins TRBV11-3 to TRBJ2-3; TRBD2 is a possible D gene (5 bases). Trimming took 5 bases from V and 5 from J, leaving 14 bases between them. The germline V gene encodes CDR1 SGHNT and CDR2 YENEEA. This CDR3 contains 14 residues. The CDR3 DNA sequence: TGTGCCAGCAGCCTCGATTTAGCGCGAGATACGCAGTATTTT. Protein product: CASSLDLARDTQYF. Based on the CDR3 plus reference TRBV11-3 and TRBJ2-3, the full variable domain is EAGVVQSPRYKIIEKKQPVAFWCNPISGHNTLYWYLQNLGQGPELLIRYENEEAVDDSQLPKDRFSAERLKGVDSTLKIQPAELGDSAVYLCASSLDLARDTQYFGPGTRLTVL.

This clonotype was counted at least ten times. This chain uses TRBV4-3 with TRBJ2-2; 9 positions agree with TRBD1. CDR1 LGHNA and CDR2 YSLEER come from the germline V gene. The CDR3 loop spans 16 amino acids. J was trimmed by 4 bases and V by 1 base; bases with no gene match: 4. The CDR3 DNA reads TGCGCCAGCAGCCAAGCTAAGACAGGGGGCACCGGGGAGCTGTTTTTT. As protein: CASSQAKTGGTGELFF.

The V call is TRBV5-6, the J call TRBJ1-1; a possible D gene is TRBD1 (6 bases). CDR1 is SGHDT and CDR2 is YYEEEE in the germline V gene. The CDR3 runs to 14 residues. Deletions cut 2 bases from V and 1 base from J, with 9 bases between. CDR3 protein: CASSFGRGNTEAFF. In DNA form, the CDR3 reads TGTGCCAGCAGCTTCGGCAGGGGGAACACTGAAGCTTTCTTT.

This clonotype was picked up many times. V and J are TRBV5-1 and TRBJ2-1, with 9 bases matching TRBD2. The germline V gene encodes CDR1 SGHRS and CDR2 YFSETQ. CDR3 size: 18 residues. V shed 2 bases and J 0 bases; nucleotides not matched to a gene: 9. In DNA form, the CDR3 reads TGCGCCAGCAGCTTCCCGGGACTAGCAGCGAGCTCCTACAATGAGCAGTTCTTC. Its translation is CASSFPGLAASSYNEQFF.

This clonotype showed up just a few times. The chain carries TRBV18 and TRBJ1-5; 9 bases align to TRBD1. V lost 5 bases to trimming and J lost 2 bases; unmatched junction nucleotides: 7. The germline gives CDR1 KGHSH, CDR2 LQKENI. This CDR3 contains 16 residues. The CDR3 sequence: CASSSRQGDRNQPQHF. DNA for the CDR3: TGTGCCAGCTCATCACGACAGGGGGACCGCAATCAGCCCCAGCATTTT.

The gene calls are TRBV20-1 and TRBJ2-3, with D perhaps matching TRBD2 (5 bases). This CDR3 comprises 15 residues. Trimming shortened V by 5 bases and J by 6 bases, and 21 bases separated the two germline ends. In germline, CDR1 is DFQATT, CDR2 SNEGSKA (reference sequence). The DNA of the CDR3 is TGCAGTGCTGTGCCCTTAGCCGGAGGCCCCGATACGCAGTATTTT. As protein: CSAVPLAGGPDTQYF.

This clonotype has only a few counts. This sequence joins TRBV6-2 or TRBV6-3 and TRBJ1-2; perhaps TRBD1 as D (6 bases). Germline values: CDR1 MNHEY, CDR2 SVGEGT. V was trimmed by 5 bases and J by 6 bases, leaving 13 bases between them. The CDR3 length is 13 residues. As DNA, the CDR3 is TGTGCCAGCAGTCCAGGATACAGGGATGGCTACACCTTC. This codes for CASSPGYRDGYTF.

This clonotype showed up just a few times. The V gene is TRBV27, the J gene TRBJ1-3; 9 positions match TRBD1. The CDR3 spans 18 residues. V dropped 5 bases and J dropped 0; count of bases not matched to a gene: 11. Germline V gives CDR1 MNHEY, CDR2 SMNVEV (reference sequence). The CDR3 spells CASSHRDRVSFSGNTIYF. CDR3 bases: TGTGCCAGCAGTCACCGGGACAGGGTTTCTTTCTCTGGAAACACCATATATTTT.

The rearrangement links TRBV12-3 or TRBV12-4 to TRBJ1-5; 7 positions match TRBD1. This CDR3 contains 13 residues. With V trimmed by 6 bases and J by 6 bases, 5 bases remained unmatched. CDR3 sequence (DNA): TGTGCCAGCAGCACAGGGGAGGGTCAGCCCCAGCATTTT. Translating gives CASSTGEGQPQHF.

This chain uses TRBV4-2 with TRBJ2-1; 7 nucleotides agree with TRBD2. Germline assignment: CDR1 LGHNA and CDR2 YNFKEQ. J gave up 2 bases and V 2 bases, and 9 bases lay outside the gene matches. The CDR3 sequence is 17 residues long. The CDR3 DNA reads TGTGCCAGCAGCCAAACGCCTAGCGGAAATCCCTACAATGAGCAGTTCTTC. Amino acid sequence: CASSQTPSGNPYNEQFF.

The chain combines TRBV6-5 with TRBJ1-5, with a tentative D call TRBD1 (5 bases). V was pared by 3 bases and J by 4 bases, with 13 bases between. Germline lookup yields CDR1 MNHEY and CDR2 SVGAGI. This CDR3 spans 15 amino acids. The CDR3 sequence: CASSYTRDGNQPQHF. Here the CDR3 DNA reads TGTGCCAGCAGTTATACCAGGGACGGTAATCAGCCCCAGCATTTT.

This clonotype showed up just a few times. This CDR3 reads CASSLFGAATDTGELFF. CDR3 in DNA: TGTGCCAGCAGTCTGTTTGGGGCGGCGACGGACACCGGGGAGCTGTTTTTT. The chain joins TRBV27 to TRBJ2-2; perhaps TRBD1 as D (5 bases). The CDR3 loop spans 17 amino acids. The germline V and J ends were trimmed by 5 bases and 3 bases, with 19 bases remaining between them. CDR1 is MNHEY and CDR2 is SMNVEV in the germline V gene (reference sequence).

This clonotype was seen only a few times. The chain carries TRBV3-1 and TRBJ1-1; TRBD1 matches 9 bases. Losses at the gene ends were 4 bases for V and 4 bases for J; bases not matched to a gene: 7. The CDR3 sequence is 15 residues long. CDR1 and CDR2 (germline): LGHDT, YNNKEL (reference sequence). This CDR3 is CASSRTGGGITEAFF. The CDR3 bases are TGTGCCAGCAGCCGTACAGGGGGCGGTATCACTGAAGCTTTCTTT.

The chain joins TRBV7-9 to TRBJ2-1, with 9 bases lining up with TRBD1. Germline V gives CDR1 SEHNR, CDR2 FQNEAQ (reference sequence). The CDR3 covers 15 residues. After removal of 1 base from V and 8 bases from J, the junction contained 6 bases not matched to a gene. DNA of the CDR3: TGTGCCAGCAGCTTAGGGGACAGGGTACGGGATGAGCAGTTCTTC. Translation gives CASSLGDRVRDEQFF.

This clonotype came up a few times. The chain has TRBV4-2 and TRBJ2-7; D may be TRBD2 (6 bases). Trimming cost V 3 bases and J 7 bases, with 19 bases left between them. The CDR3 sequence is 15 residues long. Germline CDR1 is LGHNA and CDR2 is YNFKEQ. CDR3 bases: TGTGCCAGCAGCCAGGAGGGAAGCGGGTCCCTGGAGCAGTACTTC. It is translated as CASSQEGSGSLEQYF.